This TCR beta chain comes out of a study of post-analysis software for immune sequencing data. Across the study: The disease courses spanned relapsing-remitting, secondary progressive and progressive-relapsing forms of multiple sclerosis.

This clonotype was seen more than once but under ten times. Its specificity is not known. Presence of unique molecular identifiers characterized the TCR beta cDNA libraries. Around 500,000 cDNA molecules were recovered from an input of about 0.85 to 11 million T cells. TCRdb passed the PCR reads through MiXCR, listing each CDR3 protein once. The repertoire holds roughly 730,000 distinct CDR3 sequences, 25% to 30% seen once, with more than 0.45% in the top ten. Germline V gene data show CDR1 as SGHRS and CDR2 as YFSETQ. V was clipped by 1 base and J by 7 bases; unmatched bases: 11. The CDR3 has 16 amino acids. Regarding the study as a whole: Compared against controls, patients with multiple sclerosis displayed significantly lower normalized Chao1 diversity. In patients, TRBV5-6, TRBV5-1 and TRBV20-1 belonged to five TRBV segments found more frequently than in controls. Strong co-clustering by F measure linked samples that shared a preparation batch.

The origin of this receptor is a girl aged 10 to 17 with multiple sclerosis. This rearrangement joins TRBV5-1 to TRBJ1-2; 9 nucleotides line up with TRBD1. The sequenced sample consisted of blood. This chain's CDR3 is CASSLSGQGIFRGYTF. CDR3 bases: TGCGCCAGCAGCTTGTCAGGACAGGGGATCTTCCGTGGCTACACCTTC.